What follows is one T cell receptor beta chain and its context. The target antigen is unknown. This record belongs to a study of OX40 agonist ivuxolimab in advanced cancers. Across the whole study: At doses from 0.01 to 10 mg/kg, patients were given intravenous ivuxolimab every 2 weeks. Regarding the study as a whole: Antigen specificity of clonally expanded peripheral T cells was not established. Circulating CD4+ and CD8+ T cells showed clonal expansion by week 6 at 0.1 to 3.0 mg/kg.

The CDR3 extends over 18 amino acids. V was clipped by 5 bases and J by 4 bases; unmatched bases: 16. CDR1 MNHEY and CDR2 SMNVEV come from the germline V gene (reference sequence). Assay used: immunoSEQ multiplex PCR; TCRdb lists only in-frame clones, some missing. The sample lists about 96,000 clones, about 80% occurring once. Blood draws occurred at baseline, cycle 4 day 1, and cycle 7 day 1. Sample: CD4+ or CD8+ T cells sorted from blood, taken in a trial of the OX40 agonist ivuxolimab. The chain is built from TRBV27 and TRBJ2-2; 7 bases line up with TRBD2. The origin of this receptor is an adult with an advanced solid tumor such as melanoma, head and neck, liver or kidney cancer. DNA of the CDR3: TGTGCCAGCAGTGCCATGTTCAGGGAAGGGGAGGGCACCGGGGAGCTGTTTTTT. This sequence encodes CASSAMFREGEGTGELFF.